This T cell receptor beta chain was obtained from a study of early T cells in non-severe SARS-CoV-2 infection. Study findings and constraints: Anti-spike CD8 responses were favored by VDJdb matching, which missed private and CD4 specificities.

This clonotype was seen many times. Antigen: not known. A single record per CDR3 protein comes from TCRdb applying MiXCR to the 5' RACE reads. The table has fewer than 80,000 distinct CDR3 sequences, 3.5% to 6% seen once; the top ten hold roughly 3.9%. Germline V gene data show CDR1 as SQVTM and CDR2 as ANQGSEA. V was trimmed by 6 bases and J by 3 bases, leaving 11 bases between them. The CDR3 runs 13 residues. The clonotype comes from an adult who was a healthcare worker with PCR-confirmed SARS-CoV-2 infection or an uninfected control (not recorded which). The donor label of this sample is uncertain. This sequence joins TRBV29-1 and TRBJ2-2; either TRBD1 or TRBD2 may fit D (5 bases each). Sequences were derived from whole blood, sampled at baseline. Here the CDR3 DNA reads TGCAGCGTCGGGGACCCGTACACCGGGGAGCTGTTTTTT. Translated, it gives CSVGDPYTGELFF.